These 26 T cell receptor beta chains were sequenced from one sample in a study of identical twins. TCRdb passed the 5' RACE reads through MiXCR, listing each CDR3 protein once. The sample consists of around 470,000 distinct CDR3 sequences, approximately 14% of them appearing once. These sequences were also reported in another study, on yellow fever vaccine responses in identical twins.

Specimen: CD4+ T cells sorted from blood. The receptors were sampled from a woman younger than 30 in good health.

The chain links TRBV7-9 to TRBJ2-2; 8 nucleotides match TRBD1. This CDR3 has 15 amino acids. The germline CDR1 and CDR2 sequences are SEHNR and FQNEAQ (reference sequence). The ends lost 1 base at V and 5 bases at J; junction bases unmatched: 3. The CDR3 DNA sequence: TGTGCCAGCAGCTTAGGAGGACAGGGAACCGGGGAGCTGTTTTTT. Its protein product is CASSLGGQGTGELFF.

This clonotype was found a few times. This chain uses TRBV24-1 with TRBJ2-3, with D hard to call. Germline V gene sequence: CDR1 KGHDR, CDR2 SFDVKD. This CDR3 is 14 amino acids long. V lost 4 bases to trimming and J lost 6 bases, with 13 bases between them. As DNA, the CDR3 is TGTGCCACCAGTGACCGAAATTCGGGTGATACGCAGTATTTT. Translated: CATSDRNSGDTQYF.

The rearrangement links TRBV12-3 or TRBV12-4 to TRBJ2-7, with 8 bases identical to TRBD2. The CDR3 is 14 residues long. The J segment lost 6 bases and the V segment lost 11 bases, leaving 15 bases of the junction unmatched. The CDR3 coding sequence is TGTGCCGCGGGCCAGACGGGGGGGCTGGGCGAGCAGTACTTC. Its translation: CAAGQTGGLGEQYF.

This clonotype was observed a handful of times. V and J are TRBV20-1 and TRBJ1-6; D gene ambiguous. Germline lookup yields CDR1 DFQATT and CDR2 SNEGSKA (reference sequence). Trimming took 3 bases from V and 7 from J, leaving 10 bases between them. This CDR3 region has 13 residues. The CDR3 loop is CSARGDLNSPLHF. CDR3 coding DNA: TGCAGTGCTAGGGGTGACCTGAATTCACCCCTCCACTTT.

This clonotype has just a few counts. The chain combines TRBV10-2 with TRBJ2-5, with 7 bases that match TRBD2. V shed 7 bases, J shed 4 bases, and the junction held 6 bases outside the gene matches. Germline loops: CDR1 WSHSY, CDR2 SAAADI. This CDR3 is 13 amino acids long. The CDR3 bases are TGCGCCAGCAAAGCGGGAACCGGAGAGACCCAGTACTTC. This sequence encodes CASKAGTGETQYF.

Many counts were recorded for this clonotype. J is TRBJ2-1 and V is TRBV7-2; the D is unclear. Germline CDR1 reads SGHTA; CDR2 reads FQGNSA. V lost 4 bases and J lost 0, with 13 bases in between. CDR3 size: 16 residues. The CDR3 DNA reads TGTGCCAGCAGCTCCCTCGGCCCTAGCTCCTACAATGAGCAGTTCTTC. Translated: CASSSLGPSSYNEQFF.

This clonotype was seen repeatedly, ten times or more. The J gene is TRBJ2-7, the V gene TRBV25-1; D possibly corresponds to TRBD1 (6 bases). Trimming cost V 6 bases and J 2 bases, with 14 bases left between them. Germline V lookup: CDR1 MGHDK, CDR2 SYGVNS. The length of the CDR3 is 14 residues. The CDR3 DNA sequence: TGTGCCAGCAGGGGATCGACAGGAACCTACGAGCAGTACTTC. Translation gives CASRGSTGTYEQYF.

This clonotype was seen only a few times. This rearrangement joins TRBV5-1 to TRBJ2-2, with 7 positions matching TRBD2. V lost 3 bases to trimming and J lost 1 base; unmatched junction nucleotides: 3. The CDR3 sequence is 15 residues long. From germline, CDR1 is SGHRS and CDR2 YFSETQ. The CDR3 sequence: CASSWSGMNTGELFF. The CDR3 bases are TGCGCCAGCAGCTGGAGCGGGATGAACACCGGGGAGCTGTTTTTT. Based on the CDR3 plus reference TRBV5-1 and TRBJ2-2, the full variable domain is KAGVTQTPRYLIKTRGQQVTLSCSPISGHRSVSWYQQTPGQGLQFLFEYFSETQRNKGNFPGRFSGRQFSNSRSEMNVSTLELGDSALYLCASSWSGMNTGELFFGEGSRLTVL.

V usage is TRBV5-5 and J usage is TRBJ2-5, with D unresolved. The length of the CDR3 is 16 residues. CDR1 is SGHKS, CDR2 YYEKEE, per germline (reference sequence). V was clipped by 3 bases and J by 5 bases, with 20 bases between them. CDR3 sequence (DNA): TGTGCCAGCAGCTGGGGTCCGACCGTTGCGGCGGAGACCCAGTACTTC. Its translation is CASSWGPTVAAETQYF.

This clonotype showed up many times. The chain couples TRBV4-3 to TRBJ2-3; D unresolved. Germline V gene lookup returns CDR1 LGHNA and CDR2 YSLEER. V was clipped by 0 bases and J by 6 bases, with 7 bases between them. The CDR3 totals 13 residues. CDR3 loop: CASSQEVRDTQYF. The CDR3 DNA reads TGCGCCAGCAGCCAAGAGGTTCGGGATACGCAGTATTTT.

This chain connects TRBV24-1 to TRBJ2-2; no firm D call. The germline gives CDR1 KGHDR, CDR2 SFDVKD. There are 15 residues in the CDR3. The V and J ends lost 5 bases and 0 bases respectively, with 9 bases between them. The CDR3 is CATSVAGANTGELFF. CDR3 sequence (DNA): TGTGCCACCAGTGTTGCCGGTGCGAACACCGGGGAGCTGTTTTTT.

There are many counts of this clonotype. This chain's CDR3 is CASSSFGGKLFF. The CDR3 nucleotides read TGTGCCAGCAGCTCATTTGGGGGAAAACTGTTTTTT. The chain uses TRBV7-9 and TRBJ1-4; D perhaps matches TRBD1 (5 bases). The CDR3 contains 12 residues. Germline V lookup: CDR1 SEHNR, CDR2 FQNEAQ (reference sequence). V was clipped by 4 bases and J by 10 bases, with 10 bases between them. Variable domain in full (rest from reference TRBV7-9 and TRBJ1-4): DTGVSQNPRHKITKRGQNVTFRCDPISEHNRLYWYRQTLGQGPEFLTYFQNEAQLEKSRLLSDRFSAERPKGSFSTLEIQRTEQGDSAMYLCASSSFGGKLFFGSGTQLSVL.

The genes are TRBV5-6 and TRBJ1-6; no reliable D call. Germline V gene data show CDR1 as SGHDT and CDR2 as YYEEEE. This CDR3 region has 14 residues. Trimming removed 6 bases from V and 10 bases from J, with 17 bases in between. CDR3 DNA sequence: TGTGCCAGCACCCCTCGGCCCAATTCCTCACCCCTCCACTTT. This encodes CASTPRPNSSPLHF.

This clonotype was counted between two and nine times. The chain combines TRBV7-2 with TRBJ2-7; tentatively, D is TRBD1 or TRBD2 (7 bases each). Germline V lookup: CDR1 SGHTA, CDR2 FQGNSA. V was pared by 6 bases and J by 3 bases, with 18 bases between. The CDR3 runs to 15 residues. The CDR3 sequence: CASSKEGAGVYEQYF. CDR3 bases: TGTGCCAGCAGTAAGGAGGGGGCGGGGGTCTACGAGCAGTACTTC.

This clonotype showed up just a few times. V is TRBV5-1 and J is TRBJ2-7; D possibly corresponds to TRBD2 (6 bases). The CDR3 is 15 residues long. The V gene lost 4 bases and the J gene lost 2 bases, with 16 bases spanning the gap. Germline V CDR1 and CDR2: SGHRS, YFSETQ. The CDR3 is CASSPAPGLTYEQYF. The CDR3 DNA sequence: TGCGCCAGCAGCCCGGCACCGGGACTTACCTACGAGCAGTACTTC.

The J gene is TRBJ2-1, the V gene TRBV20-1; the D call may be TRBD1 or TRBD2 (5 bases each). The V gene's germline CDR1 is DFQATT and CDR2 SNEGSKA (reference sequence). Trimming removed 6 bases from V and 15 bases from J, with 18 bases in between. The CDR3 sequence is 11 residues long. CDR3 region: CSATPRDHGFF. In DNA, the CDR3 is TGCAGTGCCACTCCCCGGGACCACGGGTTCTTC.

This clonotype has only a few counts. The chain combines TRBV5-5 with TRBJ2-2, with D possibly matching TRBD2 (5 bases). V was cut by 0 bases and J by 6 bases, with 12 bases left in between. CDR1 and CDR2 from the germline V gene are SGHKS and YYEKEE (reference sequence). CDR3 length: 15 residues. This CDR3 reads CASSLVPVGAGELFF. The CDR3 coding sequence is TGTGCCAGCAGCTTGGTGCCAGTCGGGGCCGGGGAGCTGTTTTTT.

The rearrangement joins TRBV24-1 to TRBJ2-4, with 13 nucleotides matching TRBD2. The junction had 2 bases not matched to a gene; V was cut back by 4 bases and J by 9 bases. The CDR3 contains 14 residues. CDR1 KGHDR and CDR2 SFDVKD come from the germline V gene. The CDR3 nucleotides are TGTGCCACCAGTGACGGACTAGCGGGAGCCATTCAGTACTTC. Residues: CATSDGLAGAIQYF.

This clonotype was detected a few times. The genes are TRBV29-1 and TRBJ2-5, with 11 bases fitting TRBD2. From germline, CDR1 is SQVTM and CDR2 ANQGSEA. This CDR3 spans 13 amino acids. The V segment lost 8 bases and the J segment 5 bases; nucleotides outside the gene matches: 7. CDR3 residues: CSTIAGGQETQYF. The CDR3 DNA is TGCAGCACAATAGCGGGGGGGCAGGAGACCCAGTACTTC.

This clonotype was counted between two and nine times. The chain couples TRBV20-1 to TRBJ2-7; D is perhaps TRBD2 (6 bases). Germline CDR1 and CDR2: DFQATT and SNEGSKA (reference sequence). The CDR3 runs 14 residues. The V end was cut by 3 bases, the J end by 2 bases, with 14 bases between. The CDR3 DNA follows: TGCAGTGCTAGCTCTGGGGGGACCGCCTACGAGCAGTACTTC. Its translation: CSASSGGTAYEQYF.

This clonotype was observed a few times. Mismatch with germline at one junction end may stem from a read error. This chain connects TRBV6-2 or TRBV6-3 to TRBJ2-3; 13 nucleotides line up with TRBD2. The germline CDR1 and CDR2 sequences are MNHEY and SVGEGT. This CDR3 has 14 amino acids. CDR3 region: CASSLAKPGTSGNF. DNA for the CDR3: TGTGCCAGCAGTTTAGCAAAGCCCGGGACTAGCGGGAATTTT.

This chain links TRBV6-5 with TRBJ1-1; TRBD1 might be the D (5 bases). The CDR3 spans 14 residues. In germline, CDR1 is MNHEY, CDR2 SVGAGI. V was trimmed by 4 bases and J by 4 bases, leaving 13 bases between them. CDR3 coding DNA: TGTGCCAGCAGTTGGTCTGGGGGGATCACTGAAGCTTTCTTT. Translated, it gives CASSWSGGITEAFF.

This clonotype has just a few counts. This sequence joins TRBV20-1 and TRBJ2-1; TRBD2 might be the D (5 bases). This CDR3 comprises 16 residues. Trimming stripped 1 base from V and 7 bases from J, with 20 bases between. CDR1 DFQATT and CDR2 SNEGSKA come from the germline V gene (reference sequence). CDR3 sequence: CSARAAIATLGNEQFF. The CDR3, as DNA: TGCAGTGCTAGAGCCGCGATAGCGACACTGGGGAATGAGCAGTTCTTC.

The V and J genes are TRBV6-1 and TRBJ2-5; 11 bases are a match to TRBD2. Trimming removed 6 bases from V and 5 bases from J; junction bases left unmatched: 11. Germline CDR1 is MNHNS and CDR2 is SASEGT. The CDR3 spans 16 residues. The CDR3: CASRELAGAPWETQYF. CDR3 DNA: TGTGCCAGCAGAGAACTAGCGGGGGCCCCATGGGAGACCCAGTACTTC.

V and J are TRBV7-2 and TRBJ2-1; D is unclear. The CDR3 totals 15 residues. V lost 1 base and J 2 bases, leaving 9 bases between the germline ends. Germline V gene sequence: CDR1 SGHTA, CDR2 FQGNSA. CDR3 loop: CASSLDGWTYNEQFF. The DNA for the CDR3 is TGTGCCAGCAGCTTAGACGGGTGGACCTACAATGAGCAGTTCTTC.

The CDR3 nucleotides read TGTGCCACCGCTCTAGCGGGAGTGGCCAATGAGCAGTTCTTC. It specifies CATALAGVANEQFF. V usage is TRBV24-1 and J usage is TRBJ2-1; TRBD2 matches at 10 bases. Per the germline V gene, CDR1 is KGHDR and CDR2 is SFDVKD. V shed 9 bases, J shed 6 bases, and the junction held 7 bases outside the gene matches. CDR3 length: 14 amino acids.